This T cell receptor (beta chain) comes out of a study of cytomegalovirus exposure and HLA in healthy donors. Study-level results: In the 120 or so validation repertoires, just under 95% of cluster scores exceeded 0, per a later analysis. Accounts indicate the classifier identified cytomegalovirus status with strong specificity and sensitivity.

The CDR3 sequence is 19 residues long. Germline lookup yields CDR1 MNHEY and CDR2 SMNVEV (reference sequence). V gave up 5 bases and J gave up 4 bases; unmatched junction bases: 14. As for this clone: Its antigen is currently unknown.

Only in-frame clones appear in the TCRdb table, and some are missing; sequencing was by immunoSEQ multiplex PCR. Of approximately 210,000 clones in the sample, 80% to 90% were seen once. This TCR was recovered from a young woman in good health and CMV-seronegative. This chain links TRBV27 with TRBJ2-1, with 13 bases aligning to TRBD2. The sequencing input was PBMCs. The CDR3 DNA follows: TGTGCCAGCAGTGGGATGCTCGGACTAGCGGGAGCCACGTACAATGAGCAGTTCTTC. It translates to CASSGMLGLAGATYNEQFF.